This TCR beta chain was documented in a study of CD8+CD57+ T cells in acquired aplastic anemia. The CDR3 contains 14 residues. The germline gives CDR1 SNHLY, CDR2 FYNNEI. With 3 bases clipped from V and 7 bases from J, the junction kept 5 bases outside the gene matches. For CDR3 and TCR beta VDJ profiling, genomic DNA was the template used. TCRdb independently ran MiXCR on the reads; one entry per CDR3 protein. This sample has just over 400,000 distinct CDR3 sequences, with 65% to 75% found just once. The TCR originated in a human donor in good health, serving as a control. The J gene is TRBJ1-4, the V gene TRBV2, with TRBD1 matching over 7 bases. Sequenced material: sorted CD4+, CD8+, or CD8+CD57+ T cells (not recorded which) from PBMCs. The DNA of the CDR3 is TGTGCCAGCAGTGAGAGGGGGCTAGCTGAAAAACTGTTTTTT. Its protein is CASSERGLAEKLFF.